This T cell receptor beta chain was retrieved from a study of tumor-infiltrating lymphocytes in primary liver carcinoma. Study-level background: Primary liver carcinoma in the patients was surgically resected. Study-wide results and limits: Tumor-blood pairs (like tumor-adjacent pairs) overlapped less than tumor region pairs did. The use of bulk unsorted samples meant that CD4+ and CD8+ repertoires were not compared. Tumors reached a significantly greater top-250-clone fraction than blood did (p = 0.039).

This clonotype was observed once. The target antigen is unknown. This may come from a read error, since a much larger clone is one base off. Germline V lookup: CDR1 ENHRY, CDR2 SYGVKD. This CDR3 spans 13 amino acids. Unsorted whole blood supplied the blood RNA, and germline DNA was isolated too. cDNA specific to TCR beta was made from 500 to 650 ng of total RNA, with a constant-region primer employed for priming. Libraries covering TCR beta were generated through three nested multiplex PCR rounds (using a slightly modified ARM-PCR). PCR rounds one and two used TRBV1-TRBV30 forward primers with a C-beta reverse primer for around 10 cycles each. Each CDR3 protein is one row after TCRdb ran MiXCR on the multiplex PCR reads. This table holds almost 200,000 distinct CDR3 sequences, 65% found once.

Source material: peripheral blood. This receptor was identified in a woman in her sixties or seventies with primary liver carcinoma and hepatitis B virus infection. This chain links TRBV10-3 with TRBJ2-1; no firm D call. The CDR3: CAISDGSYNERFF. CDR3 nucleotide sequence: TGTGCCATCAGTGATGGGTCCTACAATGAGCGGTTCTTC.